This TCR beta chain was found in a study of OX40 agonist ivuxolimab in advanced cancers. Study conclusions and caveats: Relative to CD4+, CD8+ T cells held more expanded clones on average. With doses of 0.1 to 3.0 mg/kg, CD4+ and CD8+ blood T cells had undergone clonal expansion by week 6.

As for this clone: The antigen remains unidentified.

The V gene lost 3 bases and the J gene lost 5 bases, with 7 bases spanning the gap. This CDR3 region has 12 residues. Looked up from germline, CDR1 is SGHDT and CDR2 is YYEEEE. Assay used: immunoSEQ multiplex PCR; TCRdb lists only in-frame clones, some missing. The sample yields about 32,000 clones, around nine tenths seen once. The TCR sequence derives from an adult with an advanced solid tumor such as melanoma, head and neck, liver or kidney cancer. The rearrangement links TRBV5-6 to TRBJ2-3; D is possibly TRBD1 (5 bases). The material was CD4+ or CD8+ T cells sorted from blood, obtained in a trial of the OX40 agonist ivuxolimab. The CDR3 protein is CASSSQEDTQYF. The CDR3 DNA reads as TGTGCCAGCAGCTCACAGGAAGATACGCAGTATTTT.